Listed here are 29 T cell receptor beta chains from one sample, sequenced in a study of CD8+CD57+ T cells in acquired aplastic anemia. Genomic DNA constituted the template upon which TCR beta VDJ and CDR3 profiling was performed. MiXCR, run by TCRdb on the reads, gives a single entry per CDR3 protein. The data contain about 220,000 distinct CDR3 sequences, around 32% of them singletons. The source material was sorted CD4+, CD8+, or CD8+CD57+ T cells (not recorded which) from PBMCs. These receptors were obtained from a human donor in good health, serving as a control.

The sample holds many counts of this clonotype. This chain links TRBV5-1 with TRBJ2-2; 7 bases line up with TRBD1. The CDR3 spans 17 residues. CDR1 is SGHRS, CDR2 YFSETQ, per germline. Losses at the gene ends were 4 bases for V and 0 bases for J; bases not matched to a gene: 9. CDR3 in DNA: TGCGCCAGCAGCCCTAGAAGGGGGCAGGCGAACACCGGGGAGCTGTTTTTT. Amino acid sequence: CASSPRRGQANTGELFF.

There are many counts of this clonotype. The chain carries TRBV20-1 and TRBJ1-5, with D hard to call. The V end lost 5 bases, the J end lost 4 bases, and 9 bases lay between the germline ends. Germline CDR1 reads DFQATT; CDR2 reads SNEGSKA (reference sequence). The CDR3 is 12 amino acids. Written as DNA, the CDR3 is TGCAGTGCTCTAGTTGGGAATCAGCCCCAGCATTTT. It codes for CSALVGNQPQHF.

A word on this clonotype: A clone one base away is much larger, so this may be a read error. V gene TRBV7-8 combines with J gene TRBJ2-7; TRBD2 agrees at 7 bases. Germline V gene sequence: CDR1 SGHVS, CDR2 FQNEAQ. The length of the CDR3 is 15 residues. The DNA of the CDR3 is TGTGCCAGCAGCTTACTAGCGGCTTACTCCTACAAGCAGTACTTC. Protein: CASSLLAAYSYKQYF.

This chain joins TRBV29-1 and TRBJ2-7; tentative D call: TRBD2 (6 bases). The germline V gene encodes CDR1 SQVTM and CDR2 ANQGSEA. This CDR3 contains 16 residues. V dropped 0 bases and J dropped 0 bases, with 15 bases sitting between them. CDR3 bases: TGCAGCGTTGAAGATCGTCGGCGGGGATTCTCCTACGAGCAGTACTTC. It is translated as CSVEDRRRGFSYEQYF.

This clonotype was seen only a few times. The chain recombines TRBV5-1 with TRBJ2-3; D may be TRBD1 or TRBD2 (5 bases each). Germline V CDR1 and CDR2: SGHRS, YFSETQ. V shed 5 bases and J shed 6 bases, with 19 bases lying between them. CDR3 size: 15 residues. CDR3 protein: CASRRDQGSSDTQYF. The DNA of the CDR3 is TGCGCCAGCAGAAGGGACCAAGGATCCAGTGATACGCAGTATTTT.

The V gene is TRBV2, the J gene TRBJ1-4, with D unclear. Deletions cut 3 bases from V and 4 bases from J, with 9 bases between. This CDR3 is built from 14 residues. Germline lookup yields CDR1 SNHLY and CDR2 FYNNEI. As DNA, the CDR3 is TGTGCCAGCAGTGAGCAGCAGCATAATGAAAAACTGTTTTTT. Encoded protein: CASSEQQHNEKLFF.

This clonotype was picked up many times. J is TRBJ1-1 and V is TRBV20-1; 9 positions agree with TRBD1. The CDR3 loop spans 13 amino acids. V lost 8 bases and J lost 5; bases outside the gene matches: 9. Looked up from germline, CDR1 is DFQATT and CDR2 is SNEGSKA (reference sequence). This CDR3 is CSTHRDRETEAFF. In nucleotides, the CDR3 is TGCAGTACCCACCGGGACAGGGAAACTGAAGCTTTCTTT.

This chain connects TRBV7-6 to TRBJ1-2; a possible D gene is TRBD1 (6 bases). The CDR3 is made up of 13 amino acids. Germline assignment: CDR1 SGHVS and CDR2 FNYEAQ. V was cut by 3 bases and J by 12 bases, with 17 bases left in between. CDR3 nucleotide sequence: TGTGCCAGCAGCTTGCCGGGGGGCGGAGGAAACACCTTC. It yields the protein CASSLPGGGGNTF. Filled out from reference TRBV7-6 and TRBJ1-2, the complete variable domain reads GAGVSQSPRYKVTKRGQDVALRCDPISGHVSLYWYRQALGQGPEFLTYFNYEAQQDKSGLPNDRFSAERPEGSISTLTIQRTEQRDSAMYRCASSLPGGGGNTFGSGTRLTVV.

This clonotype was picked up a small number of times. A much more abundant neighbour one base away suggests this may be a read error. This chain uses TRBV7-2 with TRBJ2-1, with a tentative D call TRBD1 (5 bases). CDR1 and CDR2 from the germline V gene are SGHTA and FQGNSA. The CDR3 covers 13 residues. CDR3 in amino acids: CASGLDRYNEQFF. The CDR3 region has the DNA TGTGCCAGCGGCTTAGACAGATACAATGAGCAGTTCTTC.

This clonotype was seen ten or more times. The J gene is TRBJ1-4, the V gene TRBV7-9, with a weak D call TRBD1 (5 bases). From germline, CDR1 is SEHNR and CDR2 FQNEAQ (reference sequence). V was trimmed by 5 bases and J by 8 bases, leaving 15 bases between them. The CDR3 consists of 14 residues. CDR3: CASSAITRGEKLFF. The CDR3 DNA reads TGTGCCAGCAGCGCAATTACCCGGGGCGAAAAACTGTTTTTT.

This clonotype has a count of ten or more. The V gene is TRBV7-2, the J gene TRBJ1-1; the D is unclear. Deletions cut 3 bases from V and 5 bases from J, with 10 bases between. CDR1 and CDR2 (germline): SGHTA, FQGNSA. The CDR3 covers 13 residues. CDR3 amino acids: CASSFARDTEAFF. For the CDR3, the DNA is TGTGCCAGCAGCTTCGCCCGAGATACTGAAGCTTTCTTT.

This clonotype was recorded many times. V and J are TRBV7-3 and TRBJ2-1; D gene ambiguous. The germline V gene has CDR1 SGHTA and CDR2 FQGTGA. The CDR3 length is 13 residues. V gave up 5 bases and J gave up 8 bases, with 13 bases separating them. CDR3 bases: TGTGCCAGCAGCACTCGTCTGTACGATGAGCAGTTCTTC. Translated, it gives CASSTRLYDEQFF.

This clonotype was seen a single time. This may come from a read error, since a much larger clone is one base off. The gene calls are TRBV7-3 and TRBJ2-7; TRBD2 agrees at 10 bases. This CDR3 is built from 15 residues. CDR1 is SGHTA, CDR2 FQGTGA, per germline. CDR3 region: CASSSLAGFNHEQHF. CDR3 in DNA: TGTGCCAGCAGCTCACTAGCGGGATTTAACCACGAGCAGCACTTC.

There are many counts of this clonotype. The chain couples TRBV9 to TRBJ1-2; TRBD1 matches 7 bases. The CDR3 runs 15 residues. Germline assignment: CDR1 SGDLS and CDR2 YYNGEE. Unmatched junction bases numbered 9, after V lost 1 base and J lost 6 bases. CDR3: CASSVSVQGYHGYTF. The CDR3 DNA sequence: TGTGCCAGCAGCGTATCGGTACAGGGGTATCATGGCTACACCTTC.

V and J are TRBV12-3 or TRBV12-4 and TRBJ1-1, with 7 positions matching TRBD1. J was trimmed by 1 base and V by 3 bases; bases with no gene match: 2. The CDR3 sequence is 14 residues long. The CDR3 is CASSLTGTNTEAFF. DNA for the CDR3: TGTGCCAGCAGTTTGACAGGGACGAACACTGAAGCTTTCTTT.

This clonotype has at least ten counts. The rearrangement uses TRBV11-2 and TRBJ2-1, with D uncertain. Trimming took off 0 bases at V and 6 bases at J, with 12 bases between the two ends. This CDR3 has 15 amino acids. Germline lookup yields CDR1 SGHAT and CDR2 FQNNGV. The chain's CDR3 is CASSLEGRWVNEQFF. CDR3 in DNA: TGTGCCAGCAGCTTAGAGGGAAGGTGGGTCAATGAGCAGTTCTTC.

V gene TRBV10-3 combines with J gene TRBJ1-2; 11 bases align to TRBD1. CDR1 ENHRY and CDR2 SYGVKD come from the germline V gene. The CDR3 loop spans 13 amino acids. Trimming removed 7 bases from V and 7 bases from J; junction bases left unmatched: 5. CDR3 in amino acids: CAITGQGATGYTF. CDR3 coding DNA: TGTGCCATCACTGGACAGGGGGCGACTGGCTACACCTTC.

This clonotype was seen a single time. Sequence at one end of the junction differs from germline and may be a read error. The chain's CDR3 is CASGGHDTQYF. For the CDR3, the DNA is TGCGCCAGCGGGGGACATGACACCCAGTACTTC. The chain carries TRBV5-5 and TRBJ2-5; 8 nucleotides align to TRBD2. From germline, CDR1 is SGHKS and CDR2 YYEKEE (reference sequence). CDR3 length equals 11 residues.

This clonotype was observed many times. The J gene is TRBJ2-3, the V gene TRBV19, with TRBD2 matching over 12 bases. Per the germline V gene, CDR1 is LNHDA and CDR2 is SQIVND (reference sequence). CDR3 size: 15 residues. Trimming cost V 2 bases and J 5 bases; bases outside gene matches: 2. The CDR3 DNA reads TGTGCCAGTAGTATACTAGCGGGGGGGCGAGATACGCAGTATTTT. It yields the protein CASSILAGGRDTQYF. Full variable domain (remainder filled in from reference TRBV19 and TRBJ2-3): DGGITQSPKYLFRKEGQNVTLSCEQNLNHDAMYWYRQDPGQGLRLIYYSQIVNDFQKGDIAEGYSVSREKKESFPLTVTSAQKNPTAFYLCASSILAGGRDTQYFGPGTRLTVL.

Worth noting for this clonotype: A clone one base away is much larger, so this may be a read error. The V gene is TRBV19, the J gene TRBJ2-5; D uncertain. CDR3 length: 13 amino acids. Germline V gene sequence: CDR1 LNHDA, CDR2 SQIVND (reference sequence). V lost 3 bases to trimming and J lost 12 bases, with 17 bases between them. The CDR3, as DNA: TGTGCCAGTAGTATCCTCCTCCAGGCCCCTAAGTACTTC. This gives the protein CASSILLQAPKYF.

Turning to this clonotype: The junction departs from the called germline gene at one end, perhaps through a read error. The chain links TRBV3-1 to TRBJ2-3; 12 bases are a match to TRBD2. Germline V lookup: CDR1 LGHDT, CDR2 YNNKEL (reference sequence). The CDR3 extends over 16 amino acids. The CDR3 loop reads CASSQWTSGATNTQYF. The CDR3 DNA reads as TGTGCCAGCAGCCAGTGGACTAGCGGGGCCACAAATACGCAGTATTTT.

For this clonotype: The conserved closing phenylalanine or tryptophan is absent in this CDR3, likely reflecting a read error. The DNA is left out, because the CDR3 cannot be placed on it with certainty; the CDR3 is given as TCRdb lists it. The chain employs TRBV9 and TRBJ1-4. CDR1 and CDR2 (germline): SGDLS, YYNGEE. The CDR3 comprises 8 residues, both ends counted. The CDR3 is CASSVGLA.

The J gene is TRBJ1-6, the V gene TRBV7-8; D might be TRBD1 (5 bases). Germline V gene data show CDR1 as SGHVS and CDR2 as FQNEAQ. Trimming pared 3 bases from V and 5 bases from J, leaving 8 bases between. This CDR3 is 14 amino acids long. This CDR3 is CASSFQGNNSPLHF. The CDR3 DNA reads TGTGCCAGCAGCTTTCAGGGAAATAATTCACCCCTCCACTTT.

The chain recombines TRBV20-1 with TRBJ1-2; D call uncertain. This CDR3 contains 13 residues. Germline-derived CDR1 and CDR2 are DFQATT and SNEGSKA (reference sequence). V gave up 5 bases and J gave up 5 bases, with 15 bases separating them. The DNA of the CDR3 is TGCAGTGCTGACTCCGGTCGAACGTATGGCTACACCTTC. The encoded protein is CSADSGRTYGYTF.

This clonotype was counted a few times. The chain recombines TRBV19 with TRBJ2-2, with TRBD2 matching over 8 bases. Trimming cost V 5 bases and J 5 bases; bases outside gene matches: 10. From germline, CDR1 is LNHDA and CDR2 SQIVND (reference sequence). This CDR3 is built from 16 residues. CDR3 nucleotide sequence: TGTGCCAGTAGTTTAAAACCGGGACTAGAAACCGGGGAGCTGTTTTTT. Amino acid sequence: CASSLKPGLETGELFF.

This clonotype was detected many times. At one boundary the junction diverges from the germline segment, which might be a read error. The chain recombines TRBV11-2 with TRBJ1-2, with 9 nucleotides matching TRBD1. CDR1 and CDR2 (germline): SGHAT, FQNNGV. This CDR3 comprises 13 residues. CDR3 loop: CASSTQGAYRYTF. For the CDR3, the DNA is TGTGCCAGCAGTACACAGGGGGCCTATCGCTACACCTTC.

This chain uses TRBV6-1 with TRBJ2-4; no reliable D call. The CDR3 extends over 18 amino acids. V shed 3 bases and J shed 0 bases, with 18 bases lying between them. CDR1 and CDR2 from the germline V gene are MNHNS and SASEGT. CDR3 DNA: TGTGCCAGCAGTGACCCGCTTTTTGCGGATGTAGCCAAAAACATTCAGTACTTC. Protein: CASSDPLFADVAKNIQYF.

This clonotype was seen many times. The chain has TRBV11-2 and TRBJ1-1; D is possibly TRBD1 (6 bases). Germline V gives CDR1 SGHAT, CDR2 FQNNGV. The V and J ends lost 3 bases and 4 bases respectively, with 18 bases between them. This CDR3 region has 16 residues. The CDR3 DNA reads as TGTGCCAGCAGCTTCTTCGGTTTCACAGGGATCACTGAAGCTTTCTTT. Translated, it gives CASSFFGFTGITEAFF.

This sequence joins TRBV5-1 and TRBJ2-1, with 13 bases matching TRBD2. CDR3 length: 16 amino acids. Germline loops: CDR1 SGHRS, CDR2 YFSETQ. V lost 0 bases and J lost 9; bases outside the gene matches: 6. The CDR3 region is CASSLGTSGGAVEQFF. The CDR3, as DNA: TGCGCCAGCAGCTTGGGAACTAGCGGGGGGGCTGTTGAGCAGTTCTTC.